This T cell receptor beta chain was obtained from a study of blood T cell repertoires in COVID-19. Study context: PBMCs, B-cell-depleted T cells, or T cells were the source of the cDNA or gDNA that made up the material.

Per the germline V gene, CDR1 is ENHRY and CDR2 is SYGVKD. V was pared by 6 bases and J by 4 bases, with 18 bases between. The length of the CDR3 is 15 residues. Per the authors' pipeline: Estimation of nucleated cell counts relied on the amplification of reference gene primers. Data came from immunoSEQ multiplex PCR; TCRdb stores just in-frame clones and leaves some out. The DNA was the basis for D and trimming; V, J and clone size are from that table. The sample has 200,000 to 300,000 clones; approximately 80% are singletons. Sample: peripheral blood. This TCR came from a man in his sixties with acute or convalescent COVID-19. This chain connects TRBV10-3 to TRBJ2-5; D is perhaps TRBD2 (6 bases). The CDR3 sequence is CAIRGGGGRGETQYF. As DNA, the CDR3 is TGTGCCATCAGAGGTGGGGGAGGCCGGGGAGAGACCCAGTACTTC.